These 4 T cell receptor beta chains share one sample of origin, sequenced in a study of CD8+CD57+ T cells in acquired aplastic anemia. TCR beta VDJ and CDR3 were profiled, and genomic DNA was the template. TCRdb called the reads again in MiXCR, with one record for every CDR3 protein. Of about 220,000 distinct CDR3 sequences listed, almost 35% were seen once; the top ten hold 0.9% to 1.2%. Sequencing input: sorted CD4+, CD8+, or CD8+CD57+ T cells (not recorded which) from PBMCs. The receptors here all came from a human donor in good health, serving as a control.

Concerning this clonotype itself: A read error may produce the germline difference seen at one junction end. CDR3 protein: CASSDRGWYGYTF. DNA for the CDR3: TGTGCCAGCAGTGACAGGGGGTGGTATGGCTACACCTTC. This chain joins TRBV10-3 and TRBJ1-2, with TRBD1 matching 9 bases. The CDR3 runs 13 residues. Germline V CDR1 and CDR2: ENHRY, SYGVKD.

Concerning this clonotype: A junction boundary mismatches the germline segment, possibly from a read error. The rearrangement joins TRBV5-1 to TRBJ1-1; possibly TRBD1 for D (5 bases). Germline V CDR1 and CDR2: SGHRS, YFSETQ. The CDR3 runs 14 residues. In DNA, the CDR3 is TGCGCCAGCAGCTTACAGGACTGGAACACTGAAGCTTCCTTT. Protein: CASSLQDWNTEASF.

In this sample, this clonotype turned up many times. The chain has TRBV19 and TRBJ1-1; D gene unclear. Trimming removed 4 bases at V and 1 base at J, with 13 bases between. CDR3 length equals 15 residues. Germline V gives CDR1 LNHDA, CDR2 SQIVND (reference sequence). DNA of the CDR3: TGTGCCAGTAGTACTCTTAGAGGGTCGAACACTGAAGCTTTCTTT. This translates into CASSTLRGSNTEAFF.

The table lists this clonotype with a few counts. The junction differs from germline at one of its ends, possibly a read error. The V call is TRBV14, the J call TRBJ1-4; TRBD1 matches at 7 bases. CDR1 and CDR2 from the germline V gene are SGHDN and FVKESK. The CDR3 runs to 15 residues. The CDR3 loop is CASSLTTGSNERLFF. CDR3 nucleotides: TGTGCCAGCAGCTTGACGACAGGGAGTAATGAAAGACTGTTTTTT.